This T cell receptor beta chain was observed in a study of blood T cell repertoires in COVID-19. Study details: The cDNA or gDNA used as material had been derived from T cells, B-cell-depleted T cells, or PBMCs.

The data were produced by immunoSEQ multiplex PCR, yet TCRdb's version contains in-frame clones alone and is incomplete. The sample includes about 24,000 clones, around nine tenths of them seen just once. The receptor was isolated from a man aged 65 to 79 with COVID-19, enrolled during active disease. Sequenced: peripheral blood.

The CDR3 spells CASSADRGIYNEQFF. In DNA, the CDR3 is TGCGCCAGCAGTGCGGACAGGGGGATTTACAATGAGCAGTTCTTC. The chain links TRBV10-2 to TRBJ2-1, with 10 bases aligning to TRBD1. The V gene end was trimmed by 4 bases and the J gene end by 4 bases; junction bases not matched to a gene: 4. This CDR3 spans 15 amino acids. The germline V gene has CDR1 WSHSY and CDR2 SAAADI.